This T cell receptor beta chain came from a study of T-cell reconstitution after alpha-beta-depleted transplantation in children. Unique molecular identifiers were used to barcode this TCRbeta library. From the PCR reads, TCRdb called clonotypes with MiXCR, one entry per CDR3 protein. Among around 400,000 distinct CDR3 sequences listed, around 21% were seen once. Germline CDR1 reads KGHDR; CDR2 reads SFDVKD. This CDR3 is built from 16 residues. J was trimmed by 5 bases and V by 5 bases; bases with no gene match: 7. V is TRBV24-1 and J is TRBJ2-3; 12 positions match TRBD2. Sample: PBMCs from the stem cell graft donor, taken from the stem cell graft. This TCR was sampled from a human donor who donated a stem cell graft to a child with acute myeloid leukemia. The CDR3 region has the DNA TGTGCCACCAGTGCTCTGACTAGCGGGAGTCTAGATACGCAGTATTTT. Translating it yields CATSALTSGSLDTQYF.